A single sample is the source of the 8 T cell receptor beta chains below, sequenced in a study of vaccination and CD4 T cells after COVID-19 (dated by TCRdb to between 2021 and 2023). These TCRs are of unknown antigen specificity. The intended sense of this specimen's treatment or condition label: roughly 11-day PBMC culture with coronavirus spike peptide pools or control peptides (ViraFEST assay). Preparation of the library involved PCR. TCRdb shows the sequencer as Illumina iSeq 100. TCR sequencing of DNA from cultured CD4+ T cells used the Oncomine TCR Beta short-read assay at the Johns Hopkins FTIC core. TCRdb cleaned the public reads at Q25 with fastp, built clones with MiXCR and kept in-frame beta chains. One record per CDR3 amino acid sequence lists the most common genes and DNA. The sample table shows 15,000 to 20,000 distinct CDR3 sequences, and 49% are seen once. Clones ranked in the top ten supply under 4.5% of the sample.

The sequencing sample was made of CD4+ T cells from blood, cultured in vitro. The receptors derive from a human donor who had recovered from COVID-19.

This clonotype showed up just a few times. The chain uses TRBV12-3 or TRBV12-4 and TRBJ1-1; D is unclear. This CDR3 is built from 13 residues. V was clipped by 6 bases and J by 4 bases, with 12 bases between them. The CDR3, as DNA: TGTGCCAGCAGCTTTAGACCAGGCACTGAAGCTTTCTTT. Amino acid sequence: CASSFRPGTEAFF.

The CDR3 spells CSARDSRGGLVNEQFF. CDR3 bases: TGCAGTGCTAGAGATTCGCGGGGGGGGCTCGTTAATGAGCAGTTCTTC. The rearrangement joins TRBV20-1 to TRBJ2-1; TRBD2 matches at 9 bases. This CDR3 has 16 residues. Germline loops: CDR1 DFQATT, CDR2 SNEGSKA (reference sequence). The junction had 10 bases not matched to a gene; V was cut back by 0 bases and J by 7 bases.

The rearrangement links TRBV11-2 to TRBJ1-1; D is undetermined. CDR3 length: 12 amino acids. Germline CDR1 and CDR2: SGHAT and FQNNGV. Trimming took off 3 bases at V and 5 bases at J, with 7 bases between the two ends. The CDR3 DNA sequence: TGTGCCAGCAGCTTTAGGGAAACTGAAGCTTTCTTT. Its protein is CASSFRETEAFF.

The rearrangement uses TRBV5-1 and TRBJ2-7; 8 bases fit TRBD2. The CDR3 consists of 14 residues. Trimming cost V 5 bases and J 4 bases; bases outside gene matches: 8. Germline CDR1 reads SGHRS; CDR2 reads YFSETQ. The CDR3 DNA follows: TGCGCCAGCAGAGTGTTGACGGGAGGGTACGAGCAGTACTTC. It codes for CASRVLTGGYEQYF.

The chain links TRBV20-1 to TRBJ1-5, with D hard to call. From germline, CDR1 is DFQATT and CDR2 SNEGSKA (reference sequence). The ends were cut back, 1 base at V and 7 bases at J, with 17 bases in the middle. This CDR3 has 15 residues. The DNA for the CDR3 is TGCAGTGCTAGAGCTGAGGACGGCTTTGTGCAGCCCCAGCATTTT. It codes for CSARAEDGFVQPQHF.

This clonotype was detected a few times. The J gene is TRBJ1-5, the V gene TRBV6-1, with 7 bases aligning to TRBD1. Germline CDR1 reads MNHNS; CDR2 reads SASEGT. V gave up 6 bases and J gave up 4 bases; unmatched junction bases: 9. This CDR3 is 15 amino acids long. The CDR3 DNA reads TGTGCCAGCAGATTCCGACAGGGAGGGAATCAGCCCCAGCATTTT. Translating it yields CASRFRQGGNQPQHF.

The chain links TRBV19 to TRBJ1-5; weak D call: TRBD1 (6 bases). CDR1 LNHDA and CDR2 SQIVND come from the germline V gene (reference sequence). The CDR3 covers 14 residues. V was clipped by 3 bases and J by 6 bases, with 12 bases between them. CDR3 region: CASSIGGGGQPQHF. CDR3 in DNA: TGTGCCAGTAGTATCGGGGGGGGCGGTCAGCCCCAGCATTTT.

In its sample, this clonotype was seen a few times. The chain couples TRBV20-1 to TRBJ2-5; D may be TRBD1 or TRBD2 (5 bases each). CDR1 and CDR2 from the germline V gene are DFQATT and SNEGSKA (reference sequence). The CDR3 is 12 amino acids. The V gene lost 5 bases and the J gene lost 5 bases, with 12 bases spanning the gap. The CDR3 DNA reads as TGCAGTGCTTCTCAAGAGGGGGAGACCCAGTACTTC. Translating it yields CSASQEGETQYF.